This TCR beta chain was identified during a study of T cells in Graves' hyperthyroidism and ophthalmopathy. RNA transcripts gave rise to amplified TCR beta CDR3 regions. The HTBI primer set was used in a first-round RT-PCR of the TCR CDR3. TCRdb redid the calling of the multiplex PCR reads with MiXCR, one entry per CDR3 protein. Seen here are about 380,000 distinct CDR3 sequences, approximately 17% observed once, and the top ten hold 35% to 45%. Study-wide points: Classification by a 13 V-J model distinguished ophthalmopathy from stable hyperthyroidism. The model's output predicted ophthalmopathy at a median of roughly 6.9 months prior to onset.

This CDR3 comprises 12 residues. V dropped 5 bases and J dropped 3 bases, with 8 bases sitting between them. Germline V gives CDR1 SEHNR, CDR2 FQNEAQ (reference sequence). Among ophthalmopathy patients, the Clinical Activity Score reached at least 3, the NOSPECS grade reached at least 4, and duration remained under 3 months. As to this clonotype: Its target is unknown. Being one base from a much bigger clone, this may be a read error.

What was sequenced was blood. This TCR came from a man younger than 35 with Graves' ophthalmopathy. V usage is TRBV7-9 and J usage is TRBJ2-7; D not certain. CDR3 DNA: TGTGCCAGCAGCCAACCCCGCTACGAGCAGTACTTC. Residues: CASSQPRYEQYF. Full variable domain (remainder filled in from reference TRBV7-9 and TRBJ2-7): DTGVSQNPRHKITKRGQNVTFRCDPISEHNRLYWYRQTLGQGPEFLTYFQNEAQLEKSRLLSDRFSAERPKGSFSTLEIQRTEQGDSAMYLCASSQPRYEQYFGPGTRLTVT.